This passage covers 9 T cell receptor beta chains from one sample sequenced in a study of control samples from healthy donors and cancer patients. Repertoires were generated with immunoSEQ multiplex PCR, while TCRdb's copy carries only in-frame clones and drops some. This table has some 82,000 clones, approximately 80% appearing once. The specimen sequenced was PBMCs. The receptors stem from a man between 60 and 75 years old with head and neck cancer.

The CDR3 coding sequence is TGTGCCAGCAGTTCCACAGGGGTCATGGACACTGAAGCTTTCTTT. Protein: CASSSTGVMDTEAFF. The chain carries TRBV25-1 and TRBJ1-1, with 7 bases aligning to TRBD1. J gave up 3 bases and V 5 bases, and 9 bases lay outside the gene matches. Germline CDR1 MGHDK, CDR2 SYGVNS. The CDR3 covers 15 residues.

This clone was detected ten times or more. The chain carries TRBV7-9 and TRBJ1-1; D gene unclear. V lost 7 bases to trimming and J lost 3 bases, with 12 bases between them. This CDR3 spans 13 amino acids. Germline V gene lookup returns CDR1 SEHNR and CDR2 FQNEAQ (reference sequence). The chain's CDR3 is CASMDGRDTEAFF. The CDR3 DNA sequence: TGTGCCAGCATGGACGGAAGGGACACTGAAGCTTTCTTT.

The J gene is TRBJ1-3, the V gene TRBV6-6, with D tentatively TRBD1 (5 bases). Germline V lookup: CDR1 MNHNY, CDR2 SVGAGI (reference sequence). The CDR3 consists of 15 residues. Trimming stripped 2 bases from V and 0 bases from J, with 8 bases between. The CDR3, as DNA: TGTGCCAGCAGTTACGGGGCAATCTCTGGAAACACCATATATTTT. Its translation is CASSYGAISGNTIYF.

The rearrangement links TRBV7-2 to TRBJ1-4, with 8 bases that match TRBD1. Germline loops: CDR1 SGHTA, CDR2 FQGNSA. The CDR3 runs to 14 residues. V lost 4 bases, J lost 5 bases, and 3 bases stayed unmatched. CDR3 DNA sequence: TGTGCCAGCAGCTCCCGGGACAGGAATGAAAAACTGTTTTTT. Translating gives CASSSRDRNEKLFF.

The chain has TRBV5-1 and TRBJ2-1, with D unclear. CDR1 is SGHRS and CDR2 is YFSETQ in the germline V gene. CDR3 size: 15 residues. Trimming shortened V by 4 bases and J by 0 bases, and 11 bases separated the two germline ends. The CDR3, as DNA: TGCGCCAGCAGCCCCGCTTTGAGCTCCTACAATGAGCAGTTCTTC. This gives the protein CASSPALSSYNEQFF.

This sequence joins TRBV27 and TRBJ1-1, with D unclear. V lost 3 bases to trimming and J lost 3 bases, with 11 bases between them. This CDR3 region has 14 residues. The germline gives CDR1 MNHEY, CDR2 SMNVEV (reference sequence). CDR3 amino acids: CASSFGEGDTEAFF. DNA of the CDR3: TGTGCCAGCAGTTTCGGGGAGGGAGACACTGAAGCTTTCTTT.

As for this clone: A single base separates this from a much larger clone, so it may be a read error. The genes are TRBV7-2 and TRBJ2-3; D uncertain. Trimming removed 5 bases from V and 2 bases from J, with 5 bases in between. Germline lookup yields CDR1 SGHTA and CDR2 FQGNSA. CDR3 size: 12 residues. CDR3 coding DNA: TGTGCCAGCAGCCCCTACACAGATACGCAGTATTTT. Translated, it gives CASSPYTDTQYF.

This clone has a single count. The V and J genes are TRBV19 and TRBJ1-1; D not certain. The length of the CDR3 is 15 residues. The germline V and J ends were trimmed by 0 bases and 0 bases, with 8 bases remaining between them. Germline assignment: CDR1 LNHDA and CDR2 SQIVND (reference sequence). The CDR3 protein is CASSIDIAVNTEAFF. CDR3 nucleotides: TGTGCCAGTAGTATAGACATCGCCGTGAACACTGAAGCTTTCTTT. The full variable domain, its missing parts supplied by reference TRBV19 and TRBJ1-1, is DGGITQSPKYLFRKEGQNVTLSCEQNLNHDAMYWYRQDPGQGLRLIYYSQIVNDFQKGDIAEGYSVSREKKESFPLTVTSAQKNPTAFYLCASSIDIAVNTEAFFGQGTRLTVV.

The J gene is TRBJ2-5, the V gene TRBV7-9; no definite D call. The CDR3 covers 14 residues. Germline V lookup: CDR1 SEHNR, CDR2 FQNEAQ (reference sequence). Trimming took 8 bases from V and 5 from J, leaving 18 bases between them. This CDR3 reads CASHLDRTGETQYF. DNA of the CDR3: TGTGCCAGCCACCTCGATCGTACCGGGGAGACCCAGTACTTC. Full variable domain (outside the CDR3, taken from reference TRBV7-9 and TRBJ2-5): DTGVSQNPRHKITKRGQNVTFRCDPISEHNRLYWYRQTLGQGPEFLTYFQNEAQLEKSRLLSDRFSAERPKGSFSTLEIQRTEQGDSAMYLCASHLDRTGETQYFGPGTRLLVL.